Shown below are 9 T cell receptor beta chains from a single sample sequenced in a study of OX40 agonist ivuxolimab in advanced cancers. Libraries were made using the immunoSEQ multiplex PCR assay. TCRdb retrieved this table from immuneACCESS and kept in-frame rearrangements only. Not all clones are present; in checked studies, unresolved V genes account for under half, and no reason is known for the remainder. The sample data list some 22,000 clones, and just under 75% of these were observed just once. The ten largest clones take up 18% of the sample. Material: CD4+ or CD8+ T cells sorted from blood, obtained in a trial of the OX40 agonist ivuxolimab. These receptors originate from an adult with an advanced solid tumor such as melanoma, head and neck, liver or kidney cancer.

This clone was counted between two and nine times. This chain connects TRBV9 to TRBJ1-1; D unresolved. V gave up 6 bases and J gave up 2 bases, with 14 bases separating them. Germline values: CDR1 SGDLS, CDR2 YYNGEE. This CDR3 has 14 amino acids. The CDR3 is CASNDGDGNTEAFF. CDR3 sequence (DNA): TGTGCCAGCAACGATGGCGACGGAAACACTGAAGCTTTCTTT.

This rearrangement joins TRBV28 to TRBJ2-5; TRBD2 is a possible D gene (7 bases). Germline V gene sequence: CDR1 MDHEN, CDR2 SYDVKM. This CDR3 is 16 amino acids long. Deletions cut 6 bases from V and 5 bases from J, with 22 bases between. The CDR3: CASSPYGGGLMETQYF. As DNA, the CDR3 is TGTGCCAGCAGCCCCTATGGGGGGGGCCTCATGGAGACCCAGTACTTC.

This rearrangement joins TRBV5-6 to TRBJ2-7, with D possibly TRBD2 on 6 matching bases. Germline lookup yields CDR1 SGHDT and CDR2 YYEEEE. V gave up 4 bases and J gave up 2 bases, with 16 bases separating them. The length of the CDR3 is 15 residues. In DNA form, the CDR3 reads TGTGCCAGCAGCCGGAGGGTAGTTTTTCCCTACGAGCAGTACTTC. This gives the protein CASSRRVVFPYEQYF.

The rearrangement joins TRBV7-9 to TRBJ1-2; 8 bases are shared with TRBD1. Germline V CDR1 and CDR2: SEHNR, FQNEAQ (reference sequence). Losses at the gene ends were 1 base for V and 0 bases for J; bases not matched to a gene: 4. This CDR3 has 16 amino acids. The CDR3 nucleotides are TGTGCCAGCAGCTTAGGGCAGGGGGCGCCTAACTATGGCTACACCTTC. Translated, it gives CASSLGQGAPNYGYTF.

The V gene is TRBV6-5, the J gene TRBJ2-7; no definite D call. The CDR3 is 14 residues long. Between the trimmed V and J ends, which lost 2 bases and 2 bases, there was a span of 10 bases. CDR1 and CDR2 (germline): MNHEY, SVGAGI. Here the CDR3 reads CASSYGELTYEQYF. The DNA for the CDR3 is TGTGCCAGCAGTTACGGGGAACTAACCTACGAGCAGTACTTC.

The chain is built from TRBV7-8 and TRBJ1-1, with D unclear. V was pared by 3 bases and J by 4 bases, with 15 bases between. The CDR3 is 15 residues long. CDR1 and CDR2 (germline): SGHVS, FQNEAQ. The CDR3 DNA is TGTGCCAGCAGCTTCTTGGTGCAGAGAGGCACTGAAGCTTTCTTT. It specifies CASSFLVQRGTEAFF.

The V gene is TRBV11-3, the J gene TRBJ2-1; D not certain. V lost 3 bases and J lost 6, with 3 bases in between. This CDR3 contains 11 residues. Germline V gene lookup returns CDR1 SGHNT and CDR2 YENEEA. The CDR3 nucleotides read TGTGCCAGCAGCTTCGGCAATGAGCAGTTCTTC. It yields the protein CASSFGNEQFF.

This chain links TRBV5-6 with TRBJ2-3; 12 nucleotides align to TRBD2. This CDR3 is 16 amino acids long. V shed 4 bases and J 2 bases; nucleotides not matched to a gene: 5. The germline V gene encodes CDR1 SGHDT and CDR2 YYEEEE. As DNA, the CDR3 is TGTGCCAGCAGCGGAAGACTAGCGGGGGCCACAGATACGCAGTATTTT. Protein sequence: CASSGRLAGATDTQYF.

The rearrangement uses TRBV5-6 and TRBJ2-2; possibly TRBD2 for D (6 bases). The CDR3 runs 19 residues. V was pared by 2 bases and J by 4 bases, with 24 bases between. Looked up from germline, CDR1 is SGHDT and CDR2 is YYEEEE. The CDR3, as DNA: TGTGCCAGCAGCTTAGACGTCTTATGGCGGGACGAAGCCACCGGGGAGCTGTTTTTT. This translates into CASSLDVLWRDEATGELFF.